This T cell receptor delta chain was observed in a study of gamma-delta chains in newborns, infants, children. Study-wide context: Microbial exposure reportedly drives polyclonal innate γδ T cell expansion after birth.

TCRdb reprocessed the reads using CATT. The data hold about 11,000 delta-chain clones, with about 9.4% observed a single time. This clone is labeled as medium-sized (0.01 to 0.1%). Other DNA sequences in the same sample also yield this CDR3. Germline-derived CDR1 and CDR2 are GEAIGNYY and EKD. J gave up 4 bases and V 0 bases, and 1 base lay outside the gene matches. The CDR3 sequence is 16 residues long. This receptor was taken from a child who was a newborn, infant or young child, either healthy, febrile or measles-vaccinated (not recorded which). V and J are TRDV2 and TRDJ3, with 8 positions matching TRDD3. Material: blood. The CDR3: CACDTWGIWDTRQMFF. The CDR3 DNA is TGTGCCTGTGACACCTGGGGGATTTGGGACACCCGACAGATGTTTTTC.